The 7 T cell receptor beta chains reported below all come from one sample, sequenced in a study of neurological immune-mediated disorders. TCRdb recomputed calls from the 5' RACE reads with MiXCR, one row per CDR3 protein. There are nearly 60,000 distinct CDR3 sequences in the sample; 3% to 4% occur only once, and about 7% lies in the top ten. The sequenced material came from PBMCs. The origin of the receptors is a woman aged 55-69 years with multiple sclerosis.

At least ten counts were recorded for this clonotype. The V and J genes are TRBV28 and TRBJ2-5; D gene unclear. The CDR3 length is 16 residues. Per germline, CDR1 MDHEN and CDR2 SYDVKM. Deletions cut 3 bases from V and 0 bases from J, with 14 bases between. The CDR3 DNA sequence: TGTGCCAGCAGTTTGCCTGCCCTAGGGTACCAAGAGACCCAGTACTTC. Its translation: CASSLPALGYQETQYF.

The rearrangement links TRBV20-1 to TRBJ1-2; D not certain. The CDR3 contains 13 residues. CDR1 is DFQATT and CDR2 is SNEGSKA in the germline V gene (reference sequence). The CDR3 sequence: CSPLGEGIYGYTF. The CDR3 DNA follows: TGCAGCCCGCTAGGTGAGGGAATCTATGGCTACACCTTC.

Ten or more counts support this clonotype. V and J are TRBV20-1 and TRBJ2-7, with 7 bases aligning to TRBD2. After removal of 1 base from V and 3 bases from J, the junction contained 9 bases not matched to a gene. Germline V gene data show CDR1 as DFQATT and CDR2 as SNEGSKA (reference sequence). CDR3 length equals 15 residues. CDR3 sequence: CSARVGGSLSYEQYF. The CDR3 DNA reads as TGCAGTGCTAGAGTGGGCGGGAGCCTTAGCTACGAGCAGTACTTC.

The chain joins TRBV4-3 to TRBJ2-5, with 9 bases matching TRBD1. Germline CDR1 and CDR2: LGHNA and YSLEER. The CDR3 loop spans 17 amino acids. Trimming removed 3 bases from V and 1 base from J; junction bases left unmatched: 9. The CDR3 loop reads CASSQKQGARIQETQYF. The CDR3 DNA follows: TGCGCCAGCAGCCAGAAACAGGGGGCGCGTATCCAAGAGACCCAGTACTTC.

This clonotype was counted ten times or more. The chain carries TRBV11-1 and TRBJ2-1; 8 nucleotides agree with TRBD2. This CDR3 is 15 amino acids long. Unmatched junction bases numbered 13, after V lost 6 bases and J lost 9 bases. Germline V gene data show CDR1 as SGHAT and CDR2 as FQDESV (reference sequence). CDR3 coding DNA: TGTGCCAGCAGTCGAAGGCGGGAGGCGGGAAGTGAGCAGTTCTTC. Translation gives CASSRRREAGSEQFF.

This clonotype was seen many times. The genes are TRBV6-6 and TRBJ2-2; D not resolved. Germline V gene sequence: CDR1 MNHNY, CDR2 SVGAGI (reference sequence). The length of the CDR3 is 13 residues. Trimming removed 0 bases at V and 4 bases at J, with 3 bases between. Written as DNA, the CDR3 is TGTGCCAGCAGTTACTCGGCCACCGGGGAGCTGTTTTTT. It codes for CASSYSATGELFF.

This clonotype was recorded many times. The CDR3 region is CASSFTLINAWEAQETQYF. For the CDR3, the DNA is TGTGCCAGCAGCTTTACCCTCATCAACGCGTGGGAGGCCCAAGAGACCCAGTACTTC. The genes are TRBV5-6 and TRBJ2-5; weak D call: TRBD2 (6 bases). Between the trimmed V and J ends, which lost 2 bases and 1 base, there was a span of 24 bases. CDR1 is SGHDT, CDR2 YYEEEE, per germline. The CDR3 is made up of 19 amino acids.